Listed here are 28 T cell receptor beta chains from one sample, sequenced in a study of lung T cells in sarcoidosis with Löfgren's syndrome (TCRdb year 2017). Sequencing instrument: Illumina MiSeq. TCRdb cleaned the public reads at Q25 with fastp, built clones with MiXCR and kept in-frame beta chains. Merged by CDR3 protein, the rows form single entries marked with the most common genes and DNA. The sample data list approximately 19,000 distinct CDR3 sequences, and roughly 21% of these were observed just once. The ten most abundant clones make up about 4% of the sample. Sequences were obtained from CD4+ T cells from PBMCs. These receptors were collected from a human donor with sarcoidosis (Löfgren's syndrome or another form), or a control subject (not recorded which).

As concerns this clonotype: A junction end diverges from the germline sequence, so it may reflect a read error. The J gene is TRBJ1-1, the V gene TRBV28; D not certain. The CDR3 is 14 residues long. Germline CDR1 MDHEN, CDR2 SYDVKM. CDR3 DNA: TGTGCCACCAGCTTTCCCTTACCGAACACTGAAGCTTCCTTT. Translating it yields CATSFPLPNTEASF.

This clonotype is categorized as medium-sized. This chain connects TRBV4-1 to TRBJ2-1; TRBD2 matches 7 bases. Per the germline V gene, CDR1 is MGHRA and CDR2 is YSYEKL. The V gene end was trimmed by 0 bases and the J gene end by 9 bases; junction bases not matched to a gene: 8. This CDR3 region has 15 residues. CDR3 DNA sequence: TGCGCCAGCAGCCAAGATTCGGGGGGATGGGGTGAGCAGTTCTTC. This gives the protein CASSQDSGGWGEQFF.

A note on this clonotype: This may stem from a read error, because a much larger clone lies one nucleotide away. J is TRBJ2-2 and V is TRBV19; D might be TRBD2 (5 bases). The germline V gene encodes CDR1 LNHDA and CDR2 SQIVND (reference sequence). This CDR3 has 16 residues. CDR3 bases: TGTGCCAGTAGTACCTCCGGGGTTCTAAACACCGGGGAGCTGCTTTTT. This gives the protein CASSTSGVLNTGELLF.

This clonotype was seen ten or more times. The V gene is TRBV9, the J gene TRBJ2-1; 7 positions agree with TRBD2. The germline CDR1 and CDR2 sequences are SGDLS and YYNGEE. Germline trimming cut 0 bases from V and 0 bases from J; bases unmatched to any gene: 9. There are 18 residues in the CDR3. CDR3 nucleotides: TGTGCCAGCAGCGTAGCCCCTAGCGGAACGAGCTCCTACAATGAGCAGTTCTTC. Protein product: CASSVAPSGTSSYNEQFF.

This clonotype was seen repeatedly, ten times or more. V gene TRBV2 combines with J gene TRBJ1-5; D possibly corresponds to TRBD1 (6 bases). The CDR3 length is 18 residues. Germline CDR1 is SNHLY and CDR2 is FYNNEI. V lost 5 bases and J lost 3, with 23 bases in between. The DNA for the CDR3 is TGTGCCAGCAGTTGGGGGACTTCCGGGACAAAATTCAATCAGCCCCAGCATTTT. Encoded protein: CASSWGTSGTKFNQPQHF.

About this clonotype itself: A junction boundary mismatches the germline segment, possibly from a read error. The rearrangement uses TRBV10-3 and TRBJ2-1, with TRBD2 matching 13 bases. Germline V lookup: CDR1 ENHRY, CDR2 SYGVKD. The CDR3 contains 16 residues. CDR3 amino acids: CAISQSPGLAGDQQSF. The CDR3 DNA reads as TGTGCCATCAGTCAATCGCCAGGACTAGCGGGAGATCAGCAGTCCTTC.

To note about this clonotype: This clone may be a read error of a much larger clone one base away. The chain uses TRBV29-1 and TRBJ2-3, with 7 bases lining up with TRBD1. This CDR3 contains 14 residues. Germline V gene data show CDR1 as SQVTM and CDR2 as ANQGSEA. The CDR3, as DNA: TGCAGCGTTGGGGGACAGCCGCGCACAGATACGCGGTATTTT. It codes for CSVGGQPRTDTRYF.

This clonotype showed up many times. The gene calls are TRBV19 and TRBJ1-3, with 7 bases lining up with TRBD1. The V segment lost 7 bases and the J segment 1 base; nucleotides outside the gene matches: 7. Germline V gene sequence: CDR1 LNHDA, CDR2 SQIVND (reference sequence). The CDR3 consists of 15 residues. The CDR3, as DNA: TGTGCCAGTACCACCAGGGGGTTTTCTGGAAACACCATATATTTT. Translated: CASTTRGFSGNTIYF.

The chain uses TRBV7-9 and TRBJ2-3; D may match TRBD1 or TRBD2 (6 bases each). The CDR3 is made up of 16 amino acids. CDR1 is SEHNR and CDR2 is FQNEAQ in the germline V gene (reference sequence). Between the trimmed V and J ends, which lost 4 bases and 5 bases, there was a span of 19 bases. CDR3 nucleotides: TGTGCCAGCAGCTCCGGGGGCGCAGGGGTTCTAGATACGCAGTATTTT. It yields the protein CASSSGGAGVLDTQYF.

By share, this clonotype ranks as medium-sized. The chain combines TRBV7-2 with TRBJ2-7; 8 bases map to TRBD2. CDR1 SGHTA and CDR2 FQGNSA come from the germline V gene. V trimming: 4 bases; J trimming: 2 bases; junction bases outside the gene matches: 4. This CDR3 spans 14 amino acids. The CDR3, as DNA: TGTGCCAGCAGCTCCATAGCGGGGACCTACGAGCAGTACTTC. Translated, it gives CASSSIAGTYEQYF.

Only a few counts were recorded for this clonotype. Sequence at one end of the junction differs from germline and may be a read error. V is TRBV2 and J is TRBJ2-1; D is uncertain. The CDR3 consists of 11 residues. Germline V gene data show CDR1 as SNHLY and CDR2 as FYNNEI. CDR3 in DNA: TGTGCCAGCAGTGTACGGTACGAGCAGCTCTTC. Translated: CASSVRYEQLF.

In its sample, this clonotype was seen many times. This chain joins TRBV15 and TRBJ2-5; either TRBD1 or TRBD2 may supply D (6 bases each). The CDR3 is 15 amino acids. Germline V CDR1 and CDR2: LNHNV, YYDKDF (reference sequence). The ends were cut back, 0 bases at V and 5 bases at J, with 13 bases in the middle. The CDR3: CATSRDGGRSETQYF. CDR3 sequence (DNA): TGTGCCACCAGCAGAGATGGGGGGCGTTCGGAGACCCAGTACTTC.

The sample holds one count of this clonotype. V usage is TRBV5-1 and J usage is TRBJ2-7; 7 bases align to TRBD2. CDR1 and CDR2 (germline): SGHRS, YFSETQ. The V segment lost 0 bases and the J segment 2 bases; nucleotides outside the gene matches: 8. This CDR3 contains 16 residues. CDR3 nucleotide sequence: TGCGCCAGCAGCTTGGAAATGGCTAGCGGAACCTACGAGCAGTACTTC. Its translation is CASSLEMASGTYEQYF.

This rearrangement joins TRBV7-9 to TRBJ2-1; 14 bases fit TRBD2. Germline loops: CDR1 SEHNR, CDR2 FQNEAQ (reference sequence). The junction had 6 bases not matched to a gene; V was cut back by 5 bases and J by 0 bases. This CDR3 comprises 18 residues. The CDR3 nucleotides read TGTGCCAGCAGCCTACCGGGACTAGCGGGGGACTCCTACAATGAGCAGTTCTTC. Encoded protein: CASSLPGLAGDSYNEQFF. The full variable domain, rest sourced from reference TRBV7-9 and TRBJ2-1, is DTGVSQNPRHKITKRGQNVTFRCDPISEHNRLYWYRQTLGQGPEFLTYFQNEAQLEKSRLLSDRFSAERPKGSFSTLEIQRTEQGDSAMYLCASSLPGLAGDSYNEQFFGPGTRLTVL.

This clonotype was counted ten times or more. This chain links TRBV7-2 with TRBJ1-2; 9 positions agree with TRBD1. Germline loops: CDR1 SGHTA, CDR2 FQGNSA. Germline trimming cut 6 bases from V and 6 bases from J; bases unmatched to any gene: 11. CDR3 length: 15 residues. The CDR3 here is CASRPPGQGSDGYTF. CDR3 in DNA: TGTGCCAGCAGGCCGCCGGGACAGGGTAGTGATGGCTACACCTTC.

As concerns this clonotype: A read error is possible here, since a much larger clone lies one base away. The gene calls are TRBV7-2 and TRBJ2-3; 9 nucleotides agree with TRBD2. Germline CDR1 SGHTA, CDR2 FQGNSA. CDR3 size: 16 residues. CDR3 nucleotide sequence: TGTGCCAGCAGCTTACTTAGCGGGGGAAGCACAGATTCGCAGTATTTT. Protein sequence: CASSLLSGGSTDSQYF. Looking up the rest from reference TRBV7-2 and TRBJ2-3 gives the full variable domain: GAGVSQSPSNKVTEKGKDVELRCDPISGHTALYWYRQSLGQGLEFLIYFQGNSAPDKSGLPSDRFSAERTGGSVSTLTIQRTQQEDSAVYLCASSLLSGGSTDSQYFGPGTRLTVL.

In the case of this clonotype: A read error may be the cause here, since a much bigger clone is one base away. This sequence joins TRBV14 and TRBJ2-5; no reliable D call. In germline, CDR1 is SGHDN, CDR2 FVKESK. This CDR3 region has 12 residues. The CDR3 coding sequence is TGTGCCGGCAGCCAGATCCGGGAGACCCAGTACTTC. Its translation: CAGSQIRETQYF.

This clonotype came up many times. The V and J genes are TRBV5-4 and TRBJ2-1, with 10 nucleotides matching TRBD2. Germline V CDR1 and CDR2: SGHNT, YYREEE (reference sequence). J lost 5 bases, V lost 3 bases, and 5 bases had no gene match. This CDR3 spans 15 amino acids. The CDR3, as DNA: TGTGCCAGCAGCTCCCTTCTAGCGGGAGACAATGAGCAGTTCTTC. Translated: CASSSLLAGDNEQFF.

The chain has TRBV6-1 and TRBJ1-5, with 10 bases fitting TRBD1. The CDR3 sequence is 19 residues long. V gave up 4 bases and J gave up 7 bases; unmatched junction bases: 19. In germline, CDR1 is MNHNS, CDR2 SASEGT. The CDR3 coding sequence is TGTGCCAGCAGTGCGCGACCGGGACAGGGGAAGTTTCGAGGCCAGCCCCAGCATTTT. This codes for CASSARPGQGKFRGQPQHF.

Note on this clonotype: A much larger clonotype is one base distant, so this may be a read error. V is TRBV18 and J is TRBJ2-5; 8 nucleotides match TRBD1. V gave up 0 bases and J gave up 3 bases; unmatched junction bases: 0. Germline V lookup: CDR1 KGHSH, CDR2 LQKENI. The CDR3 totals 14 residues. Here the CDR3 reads CASSPPGQEETQYF. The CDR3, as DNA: TGTGCCAGCTCACCACCGGGACAGGAAGAGACCCAGTACTTC.

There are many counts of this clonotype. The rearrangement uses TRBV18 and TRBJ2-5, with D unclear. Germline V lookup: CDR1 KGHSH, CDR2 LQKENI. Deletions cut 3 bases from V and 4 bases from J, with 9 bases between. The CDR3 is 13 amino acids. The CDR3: CASSPIASETQYF. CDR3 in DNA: TGTGCCAGCTCACCTATCGCTTCAGAGACCCAGTACTTC.

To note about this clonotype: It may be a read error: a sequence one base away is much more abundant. In DNA, the CDR3 is TGCGGTGCTAGGGGGACAGGGAAGGACAATGAGCAGTTCTTC. Residues: CGARGTGKDNEQFF. The chain employs TRBV20-1 and TRBJ2-1; TRBD1 aligns across 9 bases. CDR1 is DFQATT, CDR2 SNEGSKA, per germline (reference sequence). This CDR3 comprises 14 residues.

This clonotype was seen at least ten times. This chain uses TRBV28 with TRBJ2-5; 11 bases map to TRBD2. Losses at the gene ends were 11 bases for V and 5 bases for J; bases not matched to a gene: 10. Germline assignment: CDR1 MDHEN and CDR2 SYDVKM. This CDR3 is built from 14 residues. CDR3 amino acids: CALGTSGSGETQYF. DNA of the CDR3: TGTGCCTTAGGAACTAGCGGGAGTGGGGAGACCCAGTACTTC.

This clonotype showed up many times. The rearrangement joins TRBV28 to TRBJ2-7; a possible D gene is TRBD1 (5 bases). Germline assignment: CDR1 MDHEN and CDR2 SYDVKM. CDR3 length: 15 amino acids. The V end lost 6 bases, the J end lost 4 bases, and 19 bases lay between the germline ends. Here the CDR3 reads CASRPQDNNLYEQYF. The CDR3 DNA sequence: TGTGCCAGCAGGCCCCAGGACAATAACCTGTACGAGCAGTACTTC.

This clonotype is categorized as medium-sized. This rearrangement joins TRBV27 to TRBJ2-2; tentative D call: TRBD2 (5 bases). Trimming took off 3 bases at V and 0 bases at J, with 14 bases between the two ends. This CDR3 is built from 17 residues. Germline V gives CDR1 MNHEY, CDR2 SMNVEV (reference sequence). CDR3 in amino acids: CASSFPLRAANTGELFF. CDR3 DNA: TGTGCCAGCAGTTTTCCCTTGCGGGCCGCGAACACCGGGGAGCTGTTTTTT.

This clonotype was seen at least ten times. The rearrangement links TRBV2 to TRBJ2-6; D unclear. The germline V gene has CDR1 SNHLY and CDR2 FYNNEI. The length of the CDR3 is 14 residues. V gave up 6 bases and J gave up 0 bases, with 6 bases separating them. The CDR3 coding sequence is TGTGCCAGCAGAGCGCTCTCTGGGGCCAACGTCCTGACTTTC. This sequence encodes CASRALSGANVLTF. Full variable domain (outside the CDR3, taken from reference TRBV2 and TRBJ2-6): EPEVTQTPSHQVTQMGQEVILRCVPISNHLYFYWYRQILGQKVEFLVSFYNNEISEKSEIFDDQFSVERPDGSNFTLKIRSTKLEDSAMYFCASRALSGANVLTFGAGSRLTVL.

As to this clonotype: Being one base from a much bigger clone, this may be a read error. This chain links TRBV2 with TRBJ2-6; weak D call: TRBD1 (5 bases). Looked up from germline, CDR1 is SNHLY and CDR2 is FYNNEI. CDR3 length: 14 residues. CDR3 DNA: TGTGCCAGCAGGTTGGGTCTTGGGGCCAACGCCCTGACTTTC. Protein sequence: CASRLGLGANALTF.

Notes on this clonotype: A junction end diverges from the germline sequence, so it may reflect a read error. CDR3 region: CAGRNRFTGSYEQYF. DNA of the CDR3: TGTGCCGGCAGGAACCGGTTTACAGGGTCCTACGAGCAGTACTTC. The V gene is TRBV28, the J gene TRBJ2-7; possibly TRBD1 for D (6 bases). The CDR3 extends over 15 amino acids. From germline, CDR1 is MDHEN and CDR2 SYDVKM.